Here is one TCR beta chain with its context. Its target is unknown. Trimming removed 0 bases at V and 8 bases at J, with 19 bases between. Germline-derived CDR1 and CDR2 are MNHEY and SVGAGI. The CDR3 extends over 16 amino acids. This sample was included in a study of long-term antiretroviral therapy in people with HIV. Running of the v3.0 immunoSEQ assay took place at survey level. The repertoire was sequenced with immunoSEQ multiplex PCR; TCRdb's copy has only in-frame clones and lacks some. This table has roughly 19,000 clones, approximately 80% appearing once. Study-wide results and limits: HIV repertoires had narrower CDR3 length ranges than controls. Relative to transplant donor controls, diversity remained lower despite increasing after ART.

The TCR sequence derives from a woman younger than 35 with HIV. Sequenced here: unsorted PBMCs, sampled 0.6 years after starting antiretroviral therapy. The genes are TRBV6-5 and TRBJ1-2; D perhaps matches TRBD1 (5 bases). This CDR3 reads CASSYSTPALGGGYTF. The CDR3 bases are TGTGCCAGCAGTTACTCGACGCCGGCCCTGGGGGGGGGCTACACCTTC.